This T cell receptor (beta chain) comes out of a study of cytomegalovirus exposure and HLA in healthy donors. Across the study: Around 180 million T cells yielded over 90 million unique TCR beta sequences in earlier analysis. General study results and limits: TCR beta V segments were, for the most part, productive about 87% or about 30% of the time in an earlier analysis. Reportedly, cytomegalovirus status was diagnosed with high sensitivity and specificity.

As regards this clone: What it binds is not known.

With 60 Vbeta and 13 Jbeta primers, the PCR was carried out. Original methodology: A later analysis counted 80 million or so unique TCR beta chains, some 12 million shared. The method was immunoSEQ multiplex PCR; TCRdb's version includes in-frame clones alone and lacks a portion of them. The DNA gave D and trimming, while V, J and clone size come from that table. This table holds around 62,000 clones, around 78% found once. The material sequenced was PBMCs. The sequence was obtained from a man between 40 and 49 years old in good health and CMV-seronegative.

The CDR3 here is CASSRGTANYEQYF. The CDR3 coding sequence is TGTGCCAGCAGTAGGGGGACAGCGAACTACGAGCAGTACTTC. The rearrangement links TRBV5-4 to TRBJ2-7; 7 bases match TRBD1. The CDR3 length is 14 residues. J lost 3 bases, V lost 5 bases, and 8 bases had no gene match. CDR1 is SGHNT and CDR2 is YYREEE in the germline V gene (reference sequence).